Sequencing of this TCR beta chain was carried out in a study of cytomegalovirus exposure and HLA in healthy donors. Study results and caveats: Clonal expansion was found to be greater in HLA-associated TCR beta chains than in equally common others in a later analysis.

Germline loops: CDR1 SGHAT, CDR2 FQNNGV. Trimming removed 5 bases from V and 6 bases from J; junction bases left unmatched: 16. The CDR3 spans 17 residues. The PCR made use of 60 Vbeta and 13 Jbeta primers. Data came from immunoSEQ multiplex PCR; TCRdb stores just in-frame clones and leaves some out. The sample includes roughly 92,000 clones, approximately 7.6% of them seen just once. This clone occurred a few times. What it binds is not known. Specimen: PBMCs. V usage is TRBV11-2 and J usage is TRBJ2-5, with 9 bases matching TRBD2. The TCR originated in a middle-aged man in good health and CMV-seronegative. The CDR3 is CASSPLSLAGQTQTQYF. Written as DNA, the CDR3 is TGTGCCAGCAGCCCCCTAAGTCTAGCGGGACAAACGCAGACCCAGTACTTC.